Below are 10 T cell receptor beta chains sequenced from a single sample in a study of blood T cell repertoires in COVID-19. The table came from immunoSEQ multiplex PCR; TCRdb's copy has only in-frame clones and leaves some out. The sample yields approximately 300,000 clones, around nine tenths seen once. The source material was peripheral blood. Every receptor here comes from a woman in her twenties or thirties with COVID-19, enrolled during active disease.

This chain joins TRBV6-6 and TRBJ2-7, with D possibly being TRBD2 (5 bases). Per the germline V gene, CDR1 is MNHNY and CDR2 is SVGAGI (reference sequence). V was shortened by 2 bases and J by 2 bases, with 13 bases between the two germline ends. This CDR3 is 15 amino acids long. The CDR3 sequence: CASSYTRETAYEQYF. CDR3 sequence (DNA): TGTGCCAGCAGTTACACGAGGGAGACGGCCTACGAGCAGTACTTC.

The rearrangement uses TRBV7-2 and TRBJ2-5; D might be TRBD2 (6 bases). The CDR3 totals 15 residues. V lost 4 bases and J 2 bases, leaving 14 bases between the germline ends. Germline CDR1 SGHTA, CDR2 FQGNSA. DNA of the CDR3: TGTGCCAGCAGCTCCTGGGGACTTGCACAAGAGACCCAGTACTTC. Protein sequence: CASSSWGLAQETQYF.

The chain carries TRBV30 and TRBJ1-2; a possible D gene is TRBD1 (6 bases). V lost 3 bases and J 5 bases, leaving 13 bases between the germline ends. Germline assignment: CDR1 GTSNPN and CDR2 SVGIG (reference sequence). The CDR3 contains 13 residues. CDR3 sequence: CAWRDEGVYGYTF. The CDR3 nucleotides are TGTGCCTGGAGGGATGAGGGGGTTTATGGCTACACCTTC.

The chain has TRBV7-2 and TRBJ1-4, with a tentative D call TRBD1 (5 bases). CDR1 is SGHTA, CDR2 FQGNSA, per germline. V shed 5 bases and J shed 11 bases, with 12 bases lying between them. This CDR3 is 12 amino acids long. Written as DNA, the CDR3 is TGTGCCAGCAGCCCCACGGAGGGGAAACTGTTTTTT. Translation gives CASSPTEGKLFF.

V gene TRBV7-3 combines with J gene TRBJ2-2; 8 nucleotides align to TRBD1. This CDR3 spans 15 amino acids. Trimming took 6 bases from V and 4 from J; bases not matched to a gene: 7. Germline V lookup: CDR1 SGHTA, CDR2 FQGTGA. The CDR3 nucleotides read TGTGCCAGCAGTTCCGGGACAGGTTTCACCGGGGAGCTGTTTTTT. It specifies CASSSGTGFTGELFF. Full variable domain (rest looked up from reference TRBV7-3 and TRBJ2-2): GAGVSQTPSNKVTEKGKYVELRCDPISGHTALYWYRQSLGQGPEFLIYFQGTGAADDSGLPNDRFFAVRPEGSVSTLKIQRTERGDSAVYLCASSSGTGFTGELFFGEGSRLTVL.

This clone has more than one count but fewer than ten. The rearrangement joins TRBV27 to TRBJ1-6; no definite D call. CDR3 length: 15 residues. Germline V gene data show CDR1 as MNHEY and CDR2 as SMNVEV (reference sequence). Trimming cost V 0 bases and J 4 bases, with 7 bases left between them. CDR3 loop: CASSLSRSYNSPLHF. The CDR3 DNA follows: TGTGCCAGCAGTTTATCGAGGAGTTATAATTCACCCCTCCACTTT.

The chain has TRBV6-5 and TRBJ1-6; 10 bases align to TRBD1. The CDR3 runs 14 residues. Germline-derived CDR1 and CDR2 are MNHEY and SVGAGI. V was clipped by 5 bases and J by 9 bases; unmatched bases: 4. CDR3 nucleotides: TGTGCCAGCAGTCGACAGGGGGCAGGTTCACCCCTCCACTTT. Translation gives CASSRQGAGSPLHF.

This chain uses TRBV5-1 with TRBJ2-1, with 8 bases that match TRBD2. Losses at the gene ends were 4 bases for V and 1 base for J; bases not matched to a gene: 7. CDR3 length: 16 residues. CDR1 SGHRS and CDR2 YFSETQ come from the germline V gene. CDR3 nucleotides: TGCGCCAGCAGCCCTATAGCGGGAAGTTCCTACAATGAGCAGTTCTTC. Its translation is CASSPIAGSSYNEQFF. The complete variable domain, with remaining parts taken from reference TRBV5-1 and TRBJ2-1, reads KAGVTQTPRYLIKTRGQQVTLSCSPISGHRSVSWYQQTPGQGLQFLFEYFSETQRNKGNFPGRFSGRQFSNSRSEMNVSTLELGDSALYLCASSPIAGSSYNEQFFGPGTRLTVL.

The chain links TRBV6-5 to TRBJ2-7; no definite D call. Per germline, CDR1 MNHEY and CDR2 SVGAGI. Trimming stripped 7 bases from V and 0 bases from J, with 7 bases between. The CDR3 length is 12 residues. The CDR3 DNA reads as TGTGCCAGCAAGCGCAGCTCCTACGAGCAGTACTTC. It specifies CASKRSSYEQYF.

This clone was observed a single time. The chain uses TRBV4-1 and TRBJ2-2, with D hard to call. The CDR3 is made up of 15 amino acids. V was shortened by 4 bases and J by 1 base, with 10 bases between the two germline ends. Germline V gene data show CDR1 as MGHRA and CDR2 as YSYEKL. The CDR3 DNA follows: TGCGCCAGCAGCCCTGCGAGAGAGAACACCGGGGAGCTGTTTTTT. Protein product: CASSPARENTGELFF.